This TCR beta chain appears in the sequencing data of a study of shared clonotypes between healthy human individuals. This table comes from immunoSEQ multiplex PCR, and its TCRdb copy is limited to in-frame clones, with some not included. The table shows some 530,000 clones, with around four fifths occurring only once. From germline, CDR1 is MNHEY and CDR2 SVGAGI. Trimming took 5 bases from V and 7 from J; bases not matched to a gene: 6. The CDR3 contains 14 residues. This clone was picked up one time. The gene calls are TRBV6-5 and TRBJ2-7, with 12 positions matching TRBD2. The source of this sequence is a woman aged 40 to 50 in good health. Some clones in this sample may be carry-over from other donors' samples. The sequenced sample was PBMCs. The chain's CDR3 is CASSPLAGGGEQYF. The CDR3 nucleotides are TGTGCCAGCAGTCCTCTAGCGGGAGGGGGGGAGCAGTACTTC.